Shown below are 4 T cell receptor beta chains from a single sample sequenced in a study of CD8+ T cells in alopecia areata. RNA extraction and reverse transcription yielded cDNA as sequencing template. Only in-frame clones appear in the TCRdb table, and some are missing; sequencing was by immunoSEQ multiplex PCR. The sample has about 98,000 clones; nearly 45% are singletons. Sequencing was carried out using CD4+ T cells sorted from blood. The receptor set was obtained from a human donor with alopecia areata.

This clone came up a few times. The chain combines TRBV6-5 with TRBJ2-7, with D hard to call. This CDR3 has 13 residues. CDR1 MNHEY and CDR2 SVGAGI come from the germline V gene. The V and J ends lost 7 bases and 2 bases respectively, with 12 bases between them. This CDR3 reads CASKRPFTYEQYF. The CDR3 DNA reads TGTGCCAGCAAACGACCCTTTACCTACGAGCAGTACTTC.

The chain couples TRBV6-1 to TRBJ2-5; no firm D call. The CDR3 has 11 residues. Trimming pared 7 bases from V and 5 bases from J, leaving 8 bases between. The germline gives CDR1 MNHNS, CDR2 SASEGT. The CDR3 nucleotides are TGTGCCAGCACCGAAGTCGAGACCCAGTACTTC. Its translation: CASTEVETQYF.

This clone was seen repeatedly, ten times or more. The chain combines TRBV7-8 with TRBJ2-5; 8 positions match TRBD2. V lost 5 bases to trimming and J lost 1 base; unmatched junction nucleotides: 6. The CDR3 is 15 residues long. CDR1 is SGHVS, CDR2 FQNEAQ, per germline. CDR3 residues: CASSRGRGGQETQYF. In nucleotides, the CDR3 is TGTGCCAGCAGCCGGGGACGGGGGGGCCAAGAGACCCAGTACTTC.

In this sample, this clone turned up a few times. The CDR3 sequence is CSVGQGIGGYTF. The CDR3 nucleotides are TGCAGCGTTGGACAAGGGATTGGTGGCTACACCTTC. The chain links TRBV29-1 to TRBJ1-2; D is uncertain. The CDR3 loop spans 12 amino acids. With 4 bases removed from V and 7 bases from J, the gap between germline ends came to 13 bases. Germline CDR1 and CDR2: SQVTM and ANQGSEA.